The sequence of this T cell receptor (beta chain) was determined in a study of T cell responses to AZD1222 COVID-19 vaccine. General study points: Vaccination with two AZD1222 doses was followed by a rise in Spike-specific TCR breadth and depth. Every sample of the repertoires postdated the peak T cell response. The donor cohort was predominantly white British with a female majority, and clonal diversity may have been underestimated.

Profiling relied on immunoSEQ multiplex PCR, and the TCRdb table lists in-frame clones only, not all of them. The table lists over 100,000 clones, around nine tenths of them singletons. Comment on this clone: Its specificity is unknown.

Deletions cut 6 bases from V and 4 bases from J, with 13 bases between. The CDR3 consists of 13 residues. CDR1 is MNHEY, CDR2 SVGAGI, per germline. The specimen comprised peripheral blood, sampled 28 days after the second dose of the MenACWY control vaccine. The chain recombines TRBV6-5 with TRBJ2-7; D not resolved. The sequence was obtained from an adult who received the MenACWY meningococcal vaccine as a control. The CDR3 is CASRRHQEYEQYF. The CDR3 region has the DNA TGTGCCAGCAGACGACACCAGGAGTACGAGCAGTACTTC.